The source of this TCR beta chain is a study of blood T cell repertoires in COVID-19. Repertoires were generated with immunoSEQ multiplex PCR, while TCRdb's copy carries only in-frame clones and drops some. The table lists hundreds of thousands of clones, around 90% of them singletons. This clone came up once. The specimen was peripheral blood. The receptor was isolated from a human donor in a cohort sampled during active COVID-19.

DNA for the CDR3: TGTGCCAGCAGTGGAGGGGACAGGGGGATAGGTCAGCCCCAGCATTTT. This translates into CASSGGDRGIGQPQHF. The chain joins TRBV6-1 to TRBJ1-5; TRBD1 matches 11 bases. The germline V gene has CDR1 MNHNS and CDR2 SASEGT. The CDR3 runs to 16 residues. V dropped 4 bases and J dropped 6; count of bases not matched to a gene: 8.